These 22 T cell receptor beta chains came from one sample sequenced in a study of blood T cell repertoires in COVID-19. Clones were read by immunoSEQ multiplex PCR, and TCRdb kept only the in-frame ones, dropping some. There are 75,000 or so clones in the sample; around 80% occur only once, and just under 6% lies in the top ten. The sequencing input was peripheral blood. These receptor sequences come from a man in his 60s with active or convalescent COVID-19.

The CDR3 sequence: CASNHRGGERTGELFF. In nucleotides, the CDR3 is TGTGCCAGCAATCATCGGGGGGGTGAAAGAACCGGGGAGCTGTTTTTT. The chain links TRBV6-6 to TRBJ2-2, with 8 bases that match TRBD2. After removal of 7 bases from V and 5 bases from J, the junction contained 12 bases not matched to a gene. The CDR3 spans 16 residues. Germline V gives CDR1 MNHNY, CDR2 SVGAGI (reference sequence).

The rearrangement joins TRBV19 to TRBJ1-5; D unresolved. CDR3 length: 12 residues. V shed 3 bases and J shed 9 bases, with 9 bases lying between them. Germline-derived CDR1 and CDR2 are LNHDA and SQIVND (reference sequence). The CDR3 DNA sequence: TGTGCCAGTAGTATGGAGGGAGGGCCCCAGCATTTT. This sequence encodes CASSMEGGPQHF.

The rearrangement uses TRBV6-2 or TRBV6-3 and TRBJ2-7, with 13 positions matching TRBD2. The junction had 7 bases not matched to a gene; V was cut back by 2 bases and J by 3 bases. The CDR3 loop spans 17 amino acids. Germline-derived CDR1 and CDR2 are MNHEY and SVGEGT. This CDR3 reads CASSYTPWTSGGYEQYF. Written as DNA, the CDR3 is TGTGCCAGCAGTTACACTCCCTGGACTAGCGGGGGCTACGAGCAGTACTTC.

The chain employs TRBV3-1 (or the pseudogene TRBV3-2) and TRBJ2-7, with a possible D match to TRBD2 (6 bases). V lost 3 bases and J 3 bases, leaving 12 bases between the germline ends. Germline assignment: CDR1 LGHDT and CDR2 YNNKEL (reference sequence). This CDR3 contains 14 residues. The CDR3 reads CASSQAGQNYEQYF. The CDR3 nucleotides are TGTGCCAGCAGCCAGGCGGGGCAGAACTACGAGCAGTACTTC.

In its sample, this clone was seen many times. The rearrangement links TRBV5-8 to TRBJ2-3; unclear D gene. CDR3 length equals 13 residues. Germline lookup yields CDR1 SGHTS and CDR2 YDEGEE. V shed 2 bases and J shed 1 base, with 5 bases lying between them. The CDR3 spells CASSFPGTDTQYF. The CDR3 nucleotides read TGTGCCAGCAGCTTCCCCGGCACAGATACGCAGTATTTT.

The table lists this clone with many counts. The J gene is TRBJ1-2, the V gene TRBV7-9, with TRBD1 identical over 11 bases. The length of the CDR3 is 17 residues. Germline-derived CDR1 and CDR2 are SEHNR and FQNEAQ (reference sequence). V shed 1 base and J 4 bases; nucleotides not matched to a gene: 8. CDR3 coding DNA: TGTGCCAGCAGCTTAGATGGGCGGACAGGGGGCATCTATGGCTACACCTTC. Its translation is CASSLDGRTGGIYGYTF.

This clone is a singleton in its sample. The V call is TRBV4-2, the J call TRBJ1-4; 9 bases are shared with TRBD1. The CDR3 has 15 residues. Germline CDR1 LGHNA, CDR2 YNFKEQ. V dropped 4 bases and J dropped 5; count of bases not matched to a gene: 5. CDR3 residues: CASSPMDRGNEKLFF. CDR3 nucleotide sequence: TGTGCCAGCAGCCCCATGGACAGGGGAAATGAAAAACTGTTTTTT.

J is TRBJ2-7 and V is TRBV3-1 (or the pseudogene TRBV3-2); 8 nucleotides line up with TRBD2. The germline V gene has CDR1 LGHDT and CDR2 YNNKEL (reference sequence). The V segment lost 0 bases and the J segment 5 bases; nucleotides outside the gene matches: 6. The CDR3 length is 15 residues. For the CDR3, the DNA is TGTGCCAGCAGCCAAGATGGGACTAGTCTAGACGAGCAGTACTTC. It specifies CASSQDGTSLDEQYF.

This clone was seen just once. The V call is TRBV6-6, the J call TRBJ1-2, with 9 bases matching TRBD1. The CDR3 spans 15 residues. Germline assignment: CDR1 MNHNY and CDR2 SVGAGI (reference sequence). Trimming cost V 0 bases and J 4 bases; bases outside gene matches: 3. The CDR3 region has the DNA TGTGCCAGCAGTTACTCGACAGGGGGTAGCTATGGCTACACCTTC. This codes for CASSYSTGGSYGYTF.

The gene calls are TRBV13 and TRBJ1-6, with 10 bases aligning to TRBD1. The CDR3 loop spans 15 amino acids. Looked up from germline, CDR1 is PRHDT and CDR2 is FYEKMQ (reference sequence). J lost 10 bases, V lost 4 bases, and 7 bases had no gene match. The CDR3, as DNA: TGTGCCAGCAGCTCAGGACAGGGGGTGAACTCACCCCTCCACTTT. Amino acid sequence: CASSSGQGVNSPLHF.

The chain uses TRBV19 and TRBJ1-2; tentative D call: TRBD1 (5 bases). Deletions cut 5 bases from V and 10 bases from J, with 23 bases between. CDR3 length equals 15 residues. In germline, CDR1 is LNHDA, CDR2 SQIVND (reference sequence). The CDR3, as DNA: TGTGCCAGTAGTCCCCGCGGGGGAGGCGTTAGGCCCTACACCTTC. Protein: CASSPRGGGVRPYTF.

J is TRBJ2-7 and V is TRBV10-3; D ambiguous. The CDR3 has 12 residues. Trimming removed 4 bases at V and 0 bases at J, with 4 bases between. Looked up from germline, CDR1 is ENHRY and CDR2 is SYGVKD. The CDR3, as DNA: TGTGCCATCAGTGGGAGCTCCTACGAGCAGTACTTC. Its protein product is CAISGSSYEQYF.

J is TRBJ1-5 and V is TRBV20-1; 7 bases line up with TRBD1. This CDR3 has 11 residues. V was clipped by 5 bases and J by 6 bases; unmatched bases: 1. From germline, CDR1 is DFQATT and CDR2 SNEGSKA (reference sequence). The CDR3 region is CSASGGQPQHF. CDR3 in DNA: TGCAGTGCTTCAGGGGGTCAGCCCCAGCATTTT.

This clone is a singleton in its sample. V and J are TRBV6-5 and TRBJ1-1, with 11 bases lining up with TRBD1. CDR1 MNHEY and CDR2 SVGAGI come from the germline V gene. V was clipped by 7 bases and J by 5 bases; unmatched bases: 6. The CDR3 totals 14 residues. CDR3 in amino acids: CASTQGQGATEAFF. The CDR3, as DNA: TGTGCCAGCACCCAAGGACAGGGGGCTACTGAAGCTTTCTTT.

CDR3 in amino acids: CASSLGTFNEQFF. The CDR3 DNA reads TGTGCCAGCAGCCTTGGGACTTTCAATGAGCAGTTCTTC. The chain employs TRBV5-6 and TRBJ2-1, with TRBD2 as a possible D gene (6 bases). V lost 4 bases and J lost 6, with 11 bases in between. The germline V gene encodes CDR1 SGHDT and CDR2 YYEEEE. The CDR3 is 13 residues long.

The chain is built from TRBV7-9 and TRBJ2-5; 8 bases agree with TRBD2. The germline gives CDR1 SEHNR, CDR2 FQNEAQ (reference sequence). The CDR3 runs 15 residues. V lost 5 bases, J lost 2 bases, and 7 bases stayed unmatched. This chain's CDR3 is CASSREGAKQETQYF. The CDR3 DNA reads as TGTGCCAGCAGCCGGGAGGGTGCGAAGCAAGAGACCCAGTACTTC.

The chain employs TRBV18 and TRBJ2-7; 7 nucleotides match TRBD2. Germline V gene sequence: CDR1 KGHSH, CDR2 LQKENI. The CDR3 consists of 14 residues. V shed 1 base and J 5 bases; nucleotides not matched to a gene: 5. The CDR3 coding sequence is TGTGCCAGCTCACCACGCAGGGAGGGCGACGAGCAGTACTTC. As protein: CASSPRREGDEQYF. Full variable domain (missing parts from reference TRBV18 and TRBJ2-7): NAGVMQNPRHLVRRRGQEARLRCSPMKGHSHVYWYRQLPEEGLKFMVYLQKENIIDESGMPKERFSAEFPKEGPSILRIQQVVRGDSAAYFCASSPRREGDEQYFGPGTRLTVT.

This clone has ten or more counts. The chain couples TRBV19 to TRBJ1-1; unclear D gene. Germline V gives CDR1 LNHDA, CDR2 SQIVND (reference sequence). V dropped 7 bases and J dropped 4 bases, with 4 bases sitting between them. CDR3 size: 10 residues. The CDR3 DNA is TGTGCCAGTACCGGCACTGAAGCTTTCTTT. Translation gives CASTGTEAFF.

The chain is built from TRBV24-1 and TRBJ1-2; 9 positions match TRBD1. V was pared by 0 bases and J by 1 base, with 11 bases of the junction left unmatched. The CDR3 runs to 19 residues. Germline V gives CDR1 KGHDR, CDR2 SFDVKD. CDR3 bases: TGTGCCACCAGTGATTTGCTAACCTATGGGACAGGGTTTAACTATGGCTACACCTTC. This encodes CATSDLLTYGTGFNYGYTF.

The chain couples TRBV7-2 to TRBJ2-5; 9 bases are a match to TRBD2. The CDR3 is made up of 15 amino acids. The trim removed 1 base at V and 5 bases at J, leaving 5 bases unmatched. Germline CDR1 is SGHTA and CDR2 is FQGNSA. CDR3: CASSLGAGGHETQYF. The CDR3 DNA sequence: TGTGCCAGCAGCTTAGGCGCGGGGGGGCATGAGACCCAGTACTTC.

The chain carries TRBV9 and TRBJ1-1; D unclear. V lost 3 bases and J lost 0, with 6 bases in between. CDR3 size: 13 residues. Germline-derived CDR1 and CDR2 are SGDLS and YYNGEE. Here the CDR3 reads CASSEAVNTEAFF. The CDR3, as DNA: TGTGCCAGCAGCGAGGCGGTGAACACTGAAGCTTTCTTT.

CDR3 bases: TGCGCCAGCACCCCAACAGGGGGCGTTTGGGGCTACACCTTC. Protein sequence: CASTPTGGVWGYTF. The chain joins TRBV10-2 to TRBJ1-2; 9 nucleotides agree with TRBD1. Germline-derived CDR1 and CDR2 are WSHSY and SAAADI. With V trimmed by 7 bases and J by 8 bases, 11 bases remained unmatched. The length of the CDR3 is 14 residues.